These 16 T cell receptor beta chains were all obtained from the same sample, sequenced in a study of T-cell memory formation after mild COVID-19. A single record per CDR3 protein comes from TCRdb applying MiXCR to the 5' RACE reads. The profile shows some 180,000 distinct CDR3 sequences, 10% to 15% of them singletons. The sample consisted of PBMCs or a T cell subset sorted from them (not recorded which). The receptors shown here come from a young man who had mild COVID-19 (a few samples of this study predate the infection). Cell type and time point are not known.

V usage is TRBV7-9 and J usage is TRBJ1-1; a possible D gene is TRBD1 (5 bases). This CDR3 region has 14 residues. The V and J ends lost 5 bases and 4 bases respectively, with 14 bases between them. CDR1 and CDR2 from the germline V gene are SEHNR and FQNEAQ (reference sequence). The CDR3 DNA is TGTGCCAGCAGCCCCCCGATGGGGGGCACTGAAGCTTTCTTT. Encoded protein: CASSPPMGGTEAFF.

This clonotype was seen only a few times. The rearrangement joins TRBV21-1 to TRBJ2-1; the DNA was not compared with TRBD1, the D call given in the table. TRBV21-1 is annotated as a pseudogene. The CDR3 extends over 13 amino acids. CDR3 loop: CASSNGPSDEQFF. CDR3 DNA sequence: TGTGCCAGCAGCAACGGCCCCAGCGATGAGCAGTTCTTC.

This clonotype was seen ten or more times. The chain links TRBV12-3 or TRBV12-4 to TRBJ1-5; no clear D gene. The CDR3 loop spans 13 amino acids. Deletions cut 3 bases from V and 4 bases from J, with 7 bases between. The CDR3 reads CASSLELNQPQHF. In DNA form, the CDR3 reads TGTGCCAGCAGTTTGGAATTAAATCAGCCCCAGCATTTT.

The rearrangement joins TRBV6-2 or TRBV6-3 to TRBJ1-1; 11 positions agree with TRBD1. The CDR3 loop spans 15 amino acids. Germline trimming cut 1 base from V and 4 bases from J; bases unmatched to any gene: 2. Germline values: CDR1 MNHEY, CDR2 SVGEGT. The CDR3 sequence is CASSYWDRGITEAFF. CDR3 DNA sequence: TGTGCCAGCAGTTACTGGGACAGGGGGATCACTGAAGCTTTCTTT.

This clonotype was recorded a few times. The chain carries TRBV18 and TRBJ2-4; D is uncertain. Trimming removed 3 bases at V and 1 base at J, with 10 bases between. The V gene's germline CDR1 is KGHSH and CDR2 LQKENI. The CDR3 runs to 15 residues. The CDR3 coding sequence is TGTGCCAGCTCACCCCAGACTGGCGCCAAAAACATTCAGTACTTC. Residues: CASSPQTGAKNIQYF. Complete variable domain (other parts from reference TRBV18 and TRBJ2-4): NAGVMQNPRHLVRRRGQEARLRCSPMKGHSHVYWYRQLPEEGLKFMVYLQKENIIDESGMPKERFSAEFPKEGPSILRIQQVVRGDSAAYFCASSPQTGAKNIQYFGAGTRLSVL.

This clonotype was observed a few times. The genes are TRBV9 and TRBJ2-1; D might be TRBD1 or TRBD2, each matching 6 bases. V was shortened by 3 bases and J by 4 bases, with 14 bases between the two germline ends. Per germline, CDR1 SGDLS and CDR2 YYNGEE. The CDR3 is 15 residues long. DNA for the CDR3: TGTGCCAGCAGCGAGGAGGAGGGGACATACAATGAGCAGTTCTTC. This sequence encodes CASSEEEGTYNEQFF. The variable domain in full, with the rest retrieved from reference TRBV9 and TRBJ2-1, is DSGVTQTPKHLITATGQRVTLRCSPRSGDLSVYWYQQSLDQGLQFLIQYYNGEERAKGNILERFSAQQFPDLHSELNLSSLELGDSALYFCASSEEEGTYNEQFFGPGTRLTVL.

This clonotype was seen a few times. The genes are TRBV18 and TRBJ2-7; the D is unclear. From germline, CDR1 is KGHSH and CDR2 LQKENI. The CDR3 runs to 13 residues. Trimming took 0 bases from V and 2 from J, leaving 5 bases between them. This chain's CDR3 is CASSPPATYEQYF. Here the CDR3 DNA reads TGTGCCAGCTCACCACCAGCCACCTACGAGCAGTACTTC.

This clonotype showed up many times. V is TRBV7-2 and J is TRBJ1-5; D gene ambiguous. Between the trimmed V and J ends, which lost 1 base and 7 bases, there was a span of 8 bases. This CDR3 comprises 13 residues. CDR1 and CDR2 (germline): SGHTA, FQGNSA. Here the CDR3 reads CASSLGREQPQHF. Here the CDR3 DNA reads TGTGCCAGCAGCTTAGGCCGGGAACAGCCCCAGCATTTT.

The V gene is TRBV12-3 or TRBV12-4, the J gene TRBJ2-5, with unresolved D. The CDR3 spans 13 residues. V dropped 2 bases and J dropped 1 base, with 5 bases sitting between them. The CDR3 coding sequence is TGTGCCAGCAGTTTATACCCCCAAGAGACCCAGTACTTC. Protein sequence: CASSLYPQETQYF.

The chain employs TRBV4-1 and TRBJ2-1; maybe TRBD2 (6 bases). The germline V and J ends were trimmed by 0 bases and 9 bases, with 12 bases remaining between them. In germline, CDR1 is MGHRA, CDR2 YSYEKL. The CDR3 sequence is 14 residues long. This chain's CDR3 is CASSQDGEESEQFF. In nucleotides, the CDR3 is TGCGCCAGCAGCCAAGATGGGGAGGAAAGTGAGCAGTTCTTC.

The CDR3 nucleotides read TGCGCCAGCAGCGAACCCTTAGGACAGGGTCTGAACACTGAAGCTTTCTTT. Protein product: CASSEPLGQGLNTEAFF. V is TRBV5-1 and J is TRBJ1-1; 8 bases agree with TRBD1. CDR1 SGHRS and CDR2 YFSETQ come from the germline V gene. CDR3 length: 17 amino acids. The junction had 11 bases not matched to a gene; V was cut back by 4 bases and J by 0 bases.

The DNA of the CDR3 is TGTGCCTGGACAGAGGGGAGTACAGATACGCAGTATTTT. It yields the protein CAWTEGSTDTQYF. The gene calls are TRBV30 and TRBJ2-3; D may match TRBD1 or TRBD2 (5 bases each). V shed 4 bases and J shed 3 bases, with 11 bases lying between them. CDR1 and CDR2 from the germline V gene are GTSNPN and SVGIG (reference sequence). The CDR3 loop spans 13 amino acids.

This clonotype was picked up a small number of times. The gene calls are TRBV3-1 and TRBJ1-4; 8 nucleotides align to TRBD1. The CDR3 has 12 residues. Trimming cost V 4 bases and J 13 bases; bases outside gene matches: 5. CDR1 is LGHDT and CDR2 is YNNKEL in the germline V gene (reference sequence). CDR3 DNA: TGTGCCAGCAGCCCCGGGACAGGAAGACTGTTTTTT. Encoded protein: CASSPGTGRLFF.

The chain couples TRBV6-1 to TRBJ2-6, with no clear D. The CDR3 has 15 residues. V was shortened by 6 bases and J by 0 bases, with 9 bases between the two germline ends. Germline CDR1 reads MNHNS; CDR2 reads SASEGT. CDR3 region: CASSVHNSGANVLTF. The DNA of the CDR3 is TGTGCCAGCAGCGTCCATAACTCTGGGGCCAACGTCCTGACTTTC.

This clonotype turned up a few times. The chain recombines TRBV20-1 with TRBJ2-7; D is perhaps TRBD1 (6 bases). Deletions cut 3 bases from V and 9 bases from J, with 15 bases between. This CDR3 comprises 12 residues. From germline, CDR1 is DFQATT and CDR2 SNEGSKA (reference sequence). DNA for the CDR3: TGCAGTGCTAGTCAGGCAGGGGTTTTGCAGTACGTC. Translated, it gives CSASQAGVLQYV.

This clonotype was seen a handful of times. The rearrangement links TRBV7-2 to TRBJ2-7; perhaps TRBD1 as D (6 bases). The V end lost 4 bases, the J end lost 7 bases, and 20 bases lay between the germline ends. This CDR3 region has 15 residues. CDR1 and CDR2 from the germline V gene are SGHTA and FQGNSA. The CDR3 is CASSSGSGAPLEQYF. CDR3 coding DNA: TGTGCCAGCAGCTCGGGATCAGGGGCCCCGCTGGAGCAGTACTTC.